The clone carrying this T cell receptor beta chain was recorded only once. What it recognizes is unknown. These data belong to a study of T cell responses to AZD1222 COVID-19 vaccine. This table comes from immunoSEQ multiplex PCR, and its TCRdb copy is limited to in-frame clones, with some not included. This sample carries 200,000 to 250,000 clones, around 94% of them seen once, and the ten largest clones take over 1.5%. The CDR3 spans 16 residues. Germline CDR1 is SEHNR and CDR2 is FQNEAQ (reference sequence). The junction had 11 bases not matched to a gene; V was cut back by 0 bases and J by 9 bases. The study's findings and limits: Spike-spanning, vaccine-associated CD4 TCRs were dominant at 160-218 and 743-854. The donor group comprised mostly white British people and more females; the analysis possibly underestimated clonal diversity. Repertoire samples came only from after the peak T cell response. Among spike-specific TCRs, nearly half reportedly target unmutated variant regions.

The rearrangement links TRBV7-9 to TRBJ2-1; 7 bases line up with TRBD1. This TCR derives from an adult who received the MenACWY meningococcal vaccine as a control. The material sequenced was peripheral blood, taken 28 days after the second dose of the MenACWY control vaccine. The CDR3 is CASSLAGPTTGTEQFF. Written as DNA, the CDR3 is TGTGCCAGCAGCTTAGCGGGTCCCACGACAGGGACTGAGCAGTTCTTC.